This TCR beta chain was observed in a study of identical twins. Study observations and caveats: Interpretation of the results relied on cross-sectional statistical analysis and not on following the same donors. Out-of-frame alpha sequences common to twins exhibited a surplus of low generation probability.

This clonotype has at least ten counts. Its antigen is not identified. TCRdb analysed the 5' RACE reads with MiXCR anew, one entry per CDR3 protein. In the table there are 500,000 to 650,000 distinct CDR3 sequences, about 7% of which are singletons. The CDR3 extends over 14 amino acids. CDR1 is SGHRS and CDR2 is YFSETQ in the germline V gene. V trimming: 2 bases; J trimming: 3 bases; junction bases outside the gene matches: 5. These data were likewise used in another study, on yellow fever vaccine responses in identical twins.

The chain has TRBV5-1 and TRBJ2-7; 7 bases map to TRBD1. The sequencing input was PBMCs. The TCR sequence derives from a woman between 18 and 29 years old in good health. In nucleotides, the CDR3 is TGCGCCAGCAGCTTTCTAGGGACAGACTACGAGCAGTACTTC. Translated: CASSFLGTDYEQYF.